These 6 T cell receptor beta chains were sequenced from one sample in a study of T cell repertoires in cytomegalovirus infection. TCRdb fed the reads into MiXCR, producing one record per CDR3 protein. The sample consists of fewer than 850,000 distinct CDR3 sequences, about 28% of them appearing once. The antigens for these receptors are not known. Sample: cultured CD8+ T cells from PBMCs, taken from culture after CMV antigen stimulation. These receptors were obtained from a human donor in good health (CMV status not recorded). Some clones in this sample may be carry-over from other donors' samples.

J is TRBJ1-5 and V is TRBV6-5; 7 bases agree with TRBD1. V dropped 6 bases and J dropped 4; count of bases not matched to a gene: 9. This CDR3 spans 15 amino acids. Germline CDR1 MNHEY, CDR2 SVGAGI. CDR3 region: CASSPNRGRNQPQHF. CDR3 coding DNA: TGTGCCAGCAGCCCGAACAGGGGCAGAAATCAGCCCCAGCATTTT.

This clonotype has only a few counts. V is TRBV6-2 or TRBV6-3 and J is TRBJ2-7, with D uncertain. Trimming removed 0 bases at V and 2 bases at J, with 2 bases between. Germline V lookup: CDR1 MNHEY, CDR2 SVGEGT. The CDR3 is 12 amino acids. The CDR3: CASSYSAYEQYV. DNA for the CDR3: TGTGCCAGCAGTTACTCAGCCTACGAGCAGTACGTC.

This clonotype was counted only a few times. This chain links TRBV19 with TRBJ2-2; either TRBD1 or TRBD2 may supply D (5 bases each). The CDR3 is 18 residues long. Per germline, CDR1 LNHDA and CDR2 SQIVND (reference sequence). V lost 7 bases, J lost 4 bases, and 25 bases lay in between. This CDR3 reads CASTHSSGPLRSTGELFF. CDR3 bases: TGTGCCAGTACCCACTCTTCGGGGCCCCTACGATCCACCGGGGAGCTGTTTTTT.

The sample holds a few counts of this clonotype. The rearrangement links TRBV6-5 to TRBJ2-1; D gene unclear. Trimming removed 2 bases from V and 5 bases from J, with 7 bases in between. The CDR3 sequence is 13 residues long. The germline V gene has CDR1 MNHEY and CDR2 SVGAGI. CDR3 sequence (DNA): TGTGCCAGCAGTTACAAGGCCGACAATGAGCAGTTCTTC. This codes for CASSYKADNEQFF.

This clonotype was counted between two and nine times. The V and J genes are TRBV4-1 and TRBJ1-2; 10 positions agree with TRBD1. Germline trimming cut 1 base from V and 6 bases from J; bases unmatched to any gene: 8. This CDR3 contains 16 residues. CDR1 and CDR2 from the germline V gene are MGHRA and YSYEKL. The CDR3 loop reads CASSQALDRGLDGYTF. CDR3 sequence (DNA): TGCGCCAGCAGCCAAGCCTTAGACAGGGGGCTGGATGGCTACACCTTC.

The chain has TRBV6-5 and TRBJ2-7; tentatively, D is TRBD2 (5 bases). V was shortened by 0 bases and J by 2 bases, with 11 bases between the two germline ends. Germline V gives CDR1 MNHEY, CDR2 SVGAGI. The CDR3 consists of 15 residues. CDR3 nucleotide sequence: TGTGCCAGCAGTTACTCGACTAAACAGCCCTACGAGCAGTACTTC. It translates to CASSYSTKQPYEQYF.